The sample holds one count of the clone carrying this T cell receptor beta chain. These data originate in a study of blood T cell repertoires in COVID-19. Study-wide background: Acute and convalescent COVID-19 specimens originated in the United States, Italy and Spain. From T cells, B-cell-depleted T cells, or PBMCs came the material, which was cDNA or gDNA.

The CDR3 spans 15 residues. CDR1 is SGHNT, CDR2 YYREEE, per germline (reference sequence). Trimming removed 4 bases at V and 9 bases at J, with 20 bases between. Authors' analysis steps: For nucleated cells, counts were estimated from reference gene primer amplification. Assay: immunoSEQ multiplex PCR; the TCRdb copy retains only in-frame clones and omits some. D and trimming were read from the DNA, whereas the V and J calls and clone size are those reported in that table. The sample lists some 35,000 clones; 82% were seen once. The receptor was isolated from a man at least 80 years old with active or convalescent COVID-19. Sequencing was performed on peripheral blood. This chain uses TRBV5-4 with TRBJ2-1; TRBD2 is a possible D gene (5 bases). CDR3 coding DNA: TGTGCCAGCAGCGTCAGAGCCAGCGGTTACGGTGAGCAGTTCTTC. Translating it yields CASSVRASGYGEQFF.